This T cell receptor beta chain is drawn from a study of neurological immune-mediated disorders. Across the whole study: A relapsing-remitting course was seen in about 90% of the roughly 35 multiple sclerosis patients and a secondary progressive course in 3. Study conclusions and caveats: The authors found no clinical or MRI feature associated with the multiple sclerosis repertoire cluster. Healthy controls had more TCR clonal expansion than multiple sclerosis, which showed the least, whereas HTLV-1-associated myelopathy showed the most.

This clonotype was recorded a few times. No antigen is known for it. The method for making cDNA was 5'RACE, and it used 10-nucleotide random UMIs. MiXCR, applied by TCRdb to the 5' RACE reads, yields one record per CDR3 protein. The table lists about 80,000 distinct CDR3 sequences, about 4.5% of them singletons. Unmatched junction bases numbered 0, after V lost 6 bases and J lost 4 bases. This CDR3 has 13 residues. The time point was: longitudinal time-point 3. The clonotype comes from a woman aged 60-75 years with multiple sclerosis. Material for sequencing was PBMCs. J is TRBJ2-1 and V is TRBV12-3 or TRBV12-4, with 10 nucleotides matching TRBD2. The CDR3 loop reads CASRAGGYNEQFF. In nucleotides, the CDR3 is TGTGCCAGCAGAGCGGGGGGGTACAATGAGCAGTTCTTC.